This T cell receptor (beta chain) was captured by sequencing in a study of blood T cell dynamics during melanoma immunotherapy. About the research overall: First-line therapy was either pembrolizumab or nivolumab with ipilimumab for metastatic melanoma.

Described time point: week 3, after first cycle of checkpoint inhibitor. V lost 1 base to trimming and J lost 3 bases, with 10 bases between them. The CDR3 loop spans 15 amino acids. The germline V gene encodes CDR1 SEHNR and CDR2 FQNEAQ (reference sequence). TCRdb's table, derived via immunoSEQ multiplex PCR, lists solely in-frame clones and lacks some. The repertoire includes around 9,000 clones, about 85% of them detected once, and 6.3% sits in the top ten. The TCR sequence derives from a human donor with melanoma. Sequenced material: blood, taken from a patient treated with checkpoint blockade. The chain joins TRBV7-9 to TRBJ1-5; D is undetermined. CDR3 in amino acids: CASSLGRSNNQPQHF. The CDR3 DNA follows: TGTGCCAGCAGCTTAGGCAGGAGTAACAATCAGCCCCAGCATTTT.